Described below is a single T cell receptor (beta chain) sequence and its context. Its specificity is unknown. The data are from a study of T cell repertoires in cytomegalovirus infection. Study-level information: Public TCR beta signatures were indicative of both CMV infection and a matching HLA type. General study findings and limits: The ex vivo response was dominated by HLA-C-restricted CMV-specific TCR beta clonotypes. The study identified carriers of CMV plus the relevant HLA from cumulative public TCR beta family frequency.

TCRdb re-derived calls from the reads in MiXCR, one entry per CDR3 protein. The table shows some 700,000 distinct CDR3 sequences, with roughly a third occurring only once. V was pared by 6 bases and J by 3 bases, with 15 bases of the junction left unmatched. CDR3 length equals 18 residues. Germline assignment: CDR1 MDHEN and CDR2 SYDVKM. Sample: PBMCs. The source is a human donor in good health (CMV status not recorded). Some clones in this sample may be carry-over from other donors' samples. The rearrangement joins TRBV28 to TRBJ2-1, with 9 bases identical to TRBD2. CDR3 sequence (DNA): TGTGCCAGCAGCCGTCCCGTCTTCAGCGGGGGGCGCTACAATGAGCAGTTCTTC. Protein: CASSRPVFSGGRYNEQFF.